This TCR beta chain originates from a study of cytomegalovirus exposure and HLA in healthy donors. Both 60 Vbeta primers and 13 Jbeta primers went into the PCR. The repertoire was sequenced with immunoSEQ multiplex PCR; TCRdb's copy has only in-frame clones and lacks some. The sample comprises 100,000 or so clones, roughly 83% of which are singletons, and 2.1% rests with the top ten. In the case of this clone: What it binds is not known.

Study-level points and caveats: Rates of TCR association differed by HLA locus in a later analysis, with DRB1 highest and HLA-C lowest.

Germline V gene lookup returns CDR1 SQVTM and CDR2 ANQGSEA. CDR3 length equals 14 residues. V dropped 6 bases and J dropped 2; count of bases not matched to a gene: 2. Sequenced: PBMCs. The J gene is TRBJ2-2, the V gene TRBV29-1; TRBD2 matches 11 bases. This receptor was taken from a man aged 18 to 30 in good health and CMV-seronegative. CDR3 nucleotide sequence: TGCAGCGTCGGGACTAGCGGTAACACCGGGGAGCTGTTTTTT. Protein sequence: CSVGTSGNTGELFF.